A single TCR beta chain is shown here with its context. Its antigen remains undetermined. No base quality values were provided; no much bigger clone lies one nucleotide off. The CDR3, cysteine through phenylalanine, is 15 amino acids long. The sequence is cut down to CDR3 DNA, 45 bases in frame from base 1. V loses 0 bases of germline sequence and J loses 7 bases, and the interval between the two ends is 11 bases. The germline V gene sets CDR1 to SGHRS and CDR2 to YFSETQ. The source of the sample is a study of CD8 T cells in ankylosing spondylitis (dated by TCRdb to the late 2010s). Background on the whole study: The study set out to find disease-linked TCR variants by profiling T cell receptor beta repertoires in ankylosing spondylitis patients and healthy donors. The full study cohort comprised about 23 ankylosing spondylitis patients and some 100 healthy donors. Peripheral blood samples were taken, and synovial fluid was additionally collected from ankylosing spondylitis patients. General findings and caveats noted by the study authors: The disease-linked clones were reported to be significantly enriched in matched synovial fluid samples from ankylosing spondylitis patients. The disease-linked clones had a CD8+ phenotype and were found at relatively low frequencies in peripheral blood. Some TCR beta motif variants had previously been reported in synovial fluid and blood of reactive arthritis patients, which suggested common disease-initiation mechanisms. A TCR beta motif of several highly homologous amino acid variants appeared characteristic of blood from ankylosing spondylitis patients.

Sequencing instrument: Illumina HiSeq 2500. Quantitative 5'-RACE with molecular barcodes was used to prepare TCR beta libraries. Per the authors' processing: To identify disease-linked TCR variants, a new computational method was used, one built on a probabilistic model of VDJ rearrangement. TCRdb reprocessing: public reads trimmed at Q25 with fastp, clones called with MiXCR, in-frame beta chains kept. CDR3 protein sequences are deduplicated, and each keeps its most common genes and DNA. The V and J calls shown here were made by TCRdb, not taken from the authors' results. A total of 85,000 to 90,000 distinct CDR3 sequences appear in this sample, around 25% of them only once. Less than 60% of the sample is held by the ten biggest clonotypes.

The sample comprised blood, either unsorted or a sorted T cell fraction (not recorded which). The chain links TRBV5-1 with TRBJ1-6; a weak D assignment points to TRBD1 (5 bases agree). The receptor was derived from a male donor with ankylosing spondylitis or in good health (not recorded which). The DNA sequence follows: TGCGCCAGCAGCTTGGGCGGCGGGGGGAATTCACCCCTCCACTTT. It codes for CASSLGGGGNSPLHF.